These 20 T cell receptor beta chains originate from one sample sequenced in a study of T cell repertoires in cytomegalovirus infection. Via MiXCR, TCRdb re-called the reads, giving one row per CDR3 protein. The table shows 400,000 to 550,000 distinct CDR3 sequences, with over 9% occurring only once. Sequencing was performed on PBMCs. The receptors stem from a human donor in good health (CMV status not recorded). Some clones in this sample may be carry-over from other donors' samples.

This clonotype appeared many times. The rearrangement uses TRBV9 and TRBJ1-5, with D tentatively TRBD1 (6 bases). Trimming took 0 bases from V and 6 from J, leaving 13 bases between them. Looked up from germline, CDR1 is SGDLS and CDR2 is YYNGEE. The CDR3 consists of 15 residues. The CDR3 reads CASSVDPGAGQPQHF. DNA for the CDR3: TGTGCCAGCAGCGTAGATCCGGGGGCGGGTCAGCCCCAGCATTTT.

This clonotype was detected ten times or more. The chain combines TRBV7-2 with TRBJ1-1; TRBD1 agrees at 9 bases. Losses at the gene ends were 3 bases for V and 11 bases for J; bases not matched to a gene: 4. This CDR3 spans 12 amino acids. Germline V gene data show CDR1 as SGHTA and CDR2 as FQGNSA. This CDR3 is CASSFSGTGAFF. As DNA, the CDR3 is TGTGCCAGCAGCTTCTCCGGGACAGGGGCTTTCTTT. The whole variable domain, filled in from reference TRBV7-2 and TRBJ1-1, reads GAGVSQSPSNKVTEKGKDVELRCDPISGHTALYWYRQSLGQGLEFLIYFQGNSAPDKSGLPSDRFSAERTGGSVSTLTIQRTQQEDSAVYLCASSFSGTGAFFGQGTRLTVV.

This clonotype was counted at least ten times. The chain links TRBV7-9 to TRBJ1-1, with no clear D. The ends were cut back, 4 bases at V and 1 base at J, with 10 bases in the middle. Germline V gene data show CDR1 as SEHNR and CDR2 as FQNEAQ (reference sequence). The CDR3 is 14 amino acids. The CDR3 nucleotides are TGTGCCAGCAGCTCCCCATGGGGGAACACTGAAGCTTTCTTT. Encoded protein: CASSSPWGNTEAFF.

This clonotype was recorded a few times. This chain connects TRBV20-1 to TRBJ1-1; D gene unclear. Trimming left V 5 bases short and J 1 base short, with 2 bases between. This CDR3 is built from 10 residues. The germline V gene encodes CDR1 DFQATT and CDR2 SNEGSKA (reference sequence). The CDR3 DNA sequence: TGCAGTGCTGCGAACACTGAAGCTTTCTTT. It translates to CSAANTEAFF.

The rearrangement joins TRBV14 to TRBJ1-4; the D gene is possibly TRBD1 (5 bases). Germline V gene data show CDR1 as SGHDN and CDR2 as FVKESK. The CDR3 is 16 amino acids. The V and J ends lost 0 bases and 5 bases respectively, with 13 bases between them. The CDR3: CASSQERLQANEKLFF. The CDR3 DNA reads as TGTGCCAGCAGCCAAGAAAGGTTACAGGCGAATGAAAAACTGTTTTTT. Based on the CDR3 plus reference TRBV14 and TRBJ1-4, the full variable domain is EAGVTQFPSHSVIEKGQTVTLRCDPISGHDNLYWYRRVMGKEIKFLLHFVKESKQDESGMPNNRFLAERTGGTYSTLKVQPAELEDSGVYFCASSQERLQANEKLFFGSGTQLSVL.

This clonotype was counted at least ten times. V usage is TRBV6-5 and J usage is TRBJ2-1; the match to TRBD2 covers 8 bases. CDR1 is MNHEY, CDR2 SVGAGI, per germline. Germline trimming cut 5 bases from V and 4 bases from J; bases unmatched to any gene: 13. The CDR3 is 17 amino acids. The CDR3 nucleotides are TGTGCCAGCAGTCCCCAGCCCCCAGCGGGAGAGTACAATGAGCAGTTCTTC. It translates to CASSPQPPAGEYNEQFF.

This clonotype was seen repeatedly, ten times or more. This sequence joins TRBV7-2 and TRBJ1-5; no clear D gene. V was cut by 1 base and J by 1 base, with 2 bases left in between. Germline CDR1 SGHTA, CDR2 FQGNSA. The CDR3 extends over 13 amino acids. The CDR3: CASSLVSNQPQHF. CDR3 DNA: TGTGCCAGCAGCTTAGTAAGCAATCAGCCCCAGCATTTT.

The chain's CDR3 is CSASVPPRAGELSGYTF. The CDR3 DNA reads as TGCAGTGCTAGTGTCCCCCCCCGGGCAGGGGAGCTTAGTGGCTACACCTTC. The chain joins TRBV20-1 to TRBJ1-2; possibly TRBD1 for D (6 bases). CDR3 size: 17 residues. Germline lookup yields CDR1 DFQATT and CDR2 SNEGSKA (reference sequence). Trimming pared 3 bases from V and 7 bases from J, leaving 27 bases between.

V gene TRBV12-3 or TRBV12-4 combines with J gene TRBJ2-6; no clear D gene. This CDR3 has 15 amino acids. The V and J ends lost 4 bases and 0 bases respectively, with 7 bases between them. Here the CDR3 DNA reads TGTGCCAGCAGTTCTTCACACTCTGGGGCCAACGTCCTGACTTTC. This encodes CASSSSHSGANVLTF.

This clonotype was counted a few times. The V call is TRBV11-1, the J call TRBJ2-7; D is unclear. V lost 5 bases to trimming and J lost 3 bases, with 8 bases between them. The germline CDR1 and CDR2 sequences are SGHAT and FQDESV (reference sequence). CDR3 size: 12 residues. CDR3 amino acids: CASSRESYEQYF. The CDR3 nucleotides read TGTGCCAGCAGCCGAGAGAGCTACGAGCAGTACTTC.

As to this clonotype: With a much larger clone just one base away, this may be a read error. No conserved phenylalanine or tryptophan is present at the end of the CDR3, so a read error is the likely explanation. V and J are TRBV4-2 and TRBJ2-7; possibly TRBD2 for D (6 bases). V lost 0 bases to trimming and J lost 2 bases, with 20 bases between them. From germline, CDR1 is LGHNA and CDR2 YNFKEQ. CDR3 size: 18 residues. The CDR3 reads CASSQDSGLGAGTYEQYL. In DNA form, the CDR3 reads TGTGCCAGCAGCCAAGATTCAGGGCTCGGGGCGGGGACCTACGAGCAGTACCTC.

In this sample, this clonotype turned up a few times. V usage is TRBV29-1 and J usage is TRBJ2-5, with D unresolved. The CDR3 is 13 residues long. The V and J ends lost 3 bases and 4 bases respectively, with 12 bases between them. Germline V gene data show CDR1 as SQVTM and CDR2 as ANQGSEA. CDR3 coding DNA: TGCAGCGTTGAGATGAACGGTCCAGAGACCCAGTACTTC. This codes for CSVEMNGPETQYF.

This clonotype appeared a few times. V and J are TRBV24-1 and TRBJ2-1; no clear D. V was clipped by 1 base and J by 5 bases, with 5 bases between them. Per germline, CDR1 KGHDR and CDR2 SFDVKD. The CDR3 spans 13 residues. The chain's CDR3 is CATSDLYHNEQFF. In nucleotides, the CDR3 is TGTGCCACCAGTGATTTATACCACAATGAGCAGTTCTTC.

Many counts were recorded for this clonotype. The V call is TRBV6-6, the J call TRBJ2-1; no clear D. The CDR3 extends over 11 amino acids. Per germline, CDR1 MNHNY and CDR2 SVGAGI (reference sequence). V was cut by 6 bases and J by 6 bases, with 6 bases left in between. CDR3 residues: CASRTVNEQFF. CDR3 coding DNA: TGTGCCAGCAGGACTGTCAATGAGCAGTTCTTC.

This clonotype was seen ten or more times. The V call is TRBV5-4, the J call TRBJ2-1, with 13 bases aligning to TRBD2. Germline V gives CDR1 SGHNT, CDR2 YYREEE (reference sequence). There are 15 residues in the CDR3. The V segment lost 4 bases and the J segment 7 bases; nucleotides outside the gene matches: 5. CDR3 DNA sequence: TGTGCCAGCAGCCCGACTAGCGGGAGGAAAAATGAGCAGTTCTTC. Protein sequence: CASSPTSGRKNEQFF.

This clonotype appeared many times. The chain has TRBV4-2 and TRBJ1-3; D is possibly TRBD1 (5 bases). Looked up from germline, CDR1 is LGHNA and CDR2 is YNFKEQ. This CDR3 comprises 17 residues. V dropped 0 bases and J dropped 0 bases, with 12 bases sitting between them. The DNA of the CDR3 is TGTGCCAGCAGCCAAGATCCCAGGGCCCTCTCTGGAAACACCATATATTTT. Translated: CASSQDPRALSGNTIYF.

CDR3 coding DNA: TGTGCCAGCAGCTTGGCCATGGGACAGGGCCAGGGCTACACCTTC. Translation gives CASSLAMGQGQGYTF. The gene calls are TRBV5-4 and TRBJ1-2; 9 bases match TRBD1. Per the germline V gene, CDR1 is SGHNT and CDR2 is YYREEE (reference sequence). V lost 0 bases to trimming and J lost 8 bases; unmatched junction nucleotides: 8. The CDR3 spans 15 residues.

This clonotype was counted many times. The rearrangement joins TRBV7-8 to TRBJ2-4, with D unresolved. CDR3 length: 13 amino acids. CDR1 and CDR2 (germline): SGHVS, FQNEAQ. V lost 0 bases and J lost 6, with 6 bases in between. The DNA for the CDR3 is TGTGCCAGCAGCTTAGCGAGAGTAAACATTCAGTACTTC. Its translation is CASSLARVNIQYF.

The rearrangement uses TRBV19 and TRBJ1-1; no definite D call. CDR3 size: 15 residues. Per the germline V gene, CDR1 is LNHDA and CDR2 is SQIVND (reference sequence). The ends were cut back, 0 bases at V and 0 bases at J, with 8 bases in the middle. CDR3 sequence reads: CASSIDSFMNTEAFF. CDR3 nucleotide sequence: TGTGCCAGTAGTATAGACAGCTTCATGAACACTGAAGCTTTCTTT.

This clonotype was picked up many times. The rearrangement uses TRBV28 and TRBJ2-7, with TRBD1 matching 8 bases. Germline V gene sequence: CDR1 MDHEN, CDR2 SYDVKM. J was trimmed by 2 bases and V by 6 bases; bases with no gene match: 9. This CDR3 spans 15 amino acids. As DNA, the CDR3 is TGTGCCAGCAGGGGCACCGGGACAGGAGCCTACGAGCAGTACTTC. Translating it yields CASRGTGTGAYEQYF. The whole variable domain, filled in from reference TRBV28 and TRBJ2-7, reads DVKVTQSSRYLVKRTGEKVFLECVQDMDHENMFWYRQDPGLGLRLIYFSYDVKMKEKGDIPEGYSVSREKKERFSLILESASTNQTSMYLCASRGTGTGAYEQYFGPGTRLTVT.